These 28 T cell receptor beta chains were all obtained from the same sample, sequenced in a study of blood T cell repertoires in COVID-19. Clones were read by immunoSEQ multiplex PCR, and TCRdb kept only the in-frame ones, dropping some. The table records approximately 250,000 clones, less than 90% of them present only once. The sample consisted of peripheral blood. The receptors originated from a woman aged 40 to 50 who had recovered from COVID-19.

The chain combines TRBV5-1 with TRBJ2-7; D gene uncertain. The V end lost 0 bases, the J end lost 3 bases, and 13 bases lay between the germline ends. The CDR3 length is 15 residues. In germline, CDR1 is SGHRS, CDR2 YFSETQ. The CDR3 spells CASSLGQTADYEQYF. The CDR3 bases are TGCGCCAGCAGCTTGGGGCAAACCGCGGACTACGAGCAGTACTTC.

The V and J genes are TRBV9 and TRBJ2-3; 12 bases line up with TRBD2. Germline loops: CDR1 SGDLS, CDR2 YYNGEE. Trimming cost V 4 bases and J 4 bases; bases outside gene matches: 4. The CDR3 length is 15 residues. The CDR3 protein is CASSMTSGGSDTQYF. DNA for the CDR3: TGTGCCAGCAGCATGACTAGCGGGGGCTCAGATACGCAGTATTTT.

The chain joins TRBV2 to TRBJ1-6; 7 bases align to TRBD1. Per germline, CDR1 SNHLY and CDR2 FYNNEI. There are 16 residues in the CDR3. The J segment lost 6 bases and the V segment lost 7 bases, leaving 12 bases of the junction unmatched. The CDR3 DNA sequence: TGTGCCAGCACCGCGACAGGGTCCGGTGCTAATTCACCCCTCCACTTT. It specifies CASTATGSGANSPLHF.

The rearrangement joins TRBV6-5 to TRBJ1-3, with a weak D call TRBD1 (5 bases). V was cut by 6 bases and J by 1 base, with 13 bases left in between. This CDR3 has 15 residues. CDR1 is MNHEY, CDR2 SVGAGI, per germline. In DNA form, the CDR3 reads TGTGCCAGCAGAGAGGACATCGCATCTGGAAACACCATATATTTT. Its protein product is CASREDIASGNTIYF.

The genes are TRBV14 and TRBJ2-2; D is ambiguous. The CDR3 has 16 residues. Germline values: CDR1 SGHDN, CDR2 FVKESK. Trimming stripped 0 bases from V and 3 bases from J, with 11 bases between. Here the CDR3 DNA reads TGTGCCAGCAGCCAAGAGAGAGGCTTCGACACCGGGGAGCTGTTTTTT. This translates into CASSQERGFDTGELFF. Based on the CDR3 plus reference TRBV14 and TRBJ2-2, the full variable domain is EAGVTQFPSHSVIEKGQTVTLRCDPISGHDNLYWYRRVMGKEIKFLLHFVKESKQDESGMPNNRFLAERTGGTYSTLKVQPAELEDSGVYFCASSQERGFDTGELFFGEGSRLTVL.

This clone was found a few times. The chain is built from TRBV6-6 and TRBJ2-7, with a weak D call TRBD2 (5 bases). Germline lookup yields CDR1 MNHNY and CDR2 SVGAGI (reference sequence). V shed 6 bases and J shed 5 bases, with 14 bases lying between them. CDR3 length: 13 amino acids. The CDR3 loop reads CASSLPGWDEQYF. CDR3 bases: TGTGCCAGCAGCCTCCCGGGGTGGGACGAGCAGTACTTC.

The chain joins TRBV5-4 to TRBJ1-4; possibly TRBD1 for D (6 bases). The CDR3 is 15 amino acids. Per germline, CDR1 SGHNT and CDR2 YYREEE (reference sequence). The V end was cut by 4 bases, the J end by 13 bases, with 23 bases between. Written as DNA, the CDR3 is TGTGCCAGCAGCCGGGCGGGGGCCGACCTTGGGGGACTGTTTTTT. Amino acids: CASSRAGADLGGLFF.

A few counts support this clone. The chain carries TRBV7-6 and TRBJ2-3; D is possibly TRBD2 (7 bases). Trimming left V 5 bases short and J 3 bases short, with 18 bases between. The germline V gene has CDR1 SGHVS and CDR2 FNYEAQ. This CDR3 has 16 residues. This chain's CDR3 is CASSPPGKGGTDTQYF. DNA of the CDR3: TGTGCCAGCAGCCCCCCCGGAAAGGGGGGGACAGATACGCAGTATTTT.

The CDR3 sequence is CASTQFMASTEAFF. CDR3 sequence (DNA): TGTGCCAGCACTCAGTTTATGGCCTCCACTGAAGCTTTCTTT. V and J are TRBV28 and TRBJ1-1; D is unresolved. V was shortened by 7 bases and J by 4 bases, with 16 bases between the two germline ends. Germline CDR1 reads MDHEN; CDR2 reads SYDVKM. The CDR3 sequence is 14 residues long.

The V and J genes are TRBV5-1 and TRBJ2-5; 7 nucleotides align to TRBD2. J lost 1 base, V lost 0 bases, and 3 bases had no gene match. The CDR3 is made up of 15 amino acids. CDR1 is SGHRS and CDR2 is YFSETQ in the germline V gene. This chain's CDR3 is CASSLAASGQETQYF. CDR3 coding DNA: TGCGCCAGCAGCTTGGCAGCTAGCGGCCAAGAGACCCAGTACTTC.

The V call is TRBV5-6, the J call TRBJ1-2; 7 bases are a match to TRBD1. V lost 6 bases, J lost 3 bases, and 8 bases stayed unmatched. This CDR3 spans 14 amino acids. Germline V gene data show CDR1 as SGHDT and CDR2 as YYEEEE. Here the CDR3 DNA reads TGTGCCAGCATCATGCAGGGGGATGACTATGGCTACACCTTC. It is translated as CASIMQGDDYGYTF.

Details on this clone: Within the sample, other DNA sequences also encode this same CDR3. The chain carries TRBV18 and TRBJ2-5; tentative D call: TRBD2 (5 bases). Trimming cost V 0 bases and J 4 bases, with 6 bases left between them. From germline, CDR1 is KGHSH and CDR2 LQKENI. The CDR3 consists of 13 residues. CDR3: CASSPPGRETQYF. CDR3 nucleotide sequence: TGTGCCAGCTCACCACCGGGGAGAGAGACCCAGTACTTC.

This chain joins TRBV28 and TRBJ2-1, with 7 bases fitting TRBD1. Germline-derived CDR1 and CDR2 are MDHEN and SYDVKM. After removal of 8 bases from V and 3 bases from J, the junction contained 19 bases not matched to a gene. CDR3 length: 18 residues. CDR3 nucleotide sequence: TGTGCCAGCCATCCTACTCGACAGGGCACTGGCTTCTACAATGAGCAGTTCTTC. This encodes CASHPTRQGTGFYNEQFF.

This clone was counted a few times. J is TRBJ1-2 and V is TRBV15, with no clear D. The V end was cut by 0 bases, the J end by 4 bases, with 9 bases between. Germline-derived CDR1 and CDR2 are LNHNV and YYDKDF (reference sequence). There are 14 residues in the CDR3. The CDR3 DNA follows: TGTGCCACCAGCAGAGATAACCCGAGCTATGGCTACACCTTC. Its translation: CATSRDNPSYGYTF.

The chain employs TRBV7-9 and TRBJ1-2; weak D call: TRBD1 (5 bases). In germline, CDR1 is SEHNR, CDR2 FQNEAQ (reference sequence). The CDR3 contains 12 residues. Between the trimmed V and J ends, which lost 5 bases and 6 bases, there was a span of 10 bases. For the CDR3, the DNA is TGTGCCAGCAGCCCTGGAGGGGATGGCTACACCTTC. This codes for CASSPGGDGYTF.

The genes are TRBV18 and TRBJ2-1; D might be TRBD1 (6 bases). Germline assignment: CDR1 KGHSH and CDR2 LQKENI. The V and J ends lost 0 bases and 5 bases respectively, with 11 bases between them. This CDR3 has 15 residues. The CDR3 loop reads CASSPPGTPNNEQFF. The CDR3 DNA follows: TGTGCCAGCTCACCACCGGGGACACCAAACAATGAGCAGTTCTTC.

This chain joins TRBV7-8 and TRBJ1-1; TRBD1 matches 7 bases. V was clipped by 5 bases and J by 4 bases; unmatched bases: 7. The CDR3 runs 14 residues. Germline V gene sequence: CDR1 SGHVS, CDR2 FQNEAQ. This chain's CDR3 is CASSQTGLGTEAFF. CDR3 in DNA: TGTGCCAGCAGCCAGACAGGGTTGGGCACTGAAGCTTTCTTT.

This clone was counted between two and nine times. The V call is TRBV4-1, the J call TRBJ1-1, with no clear D. V dropped 0 bases and J dropped 11 bases, with 13 bases sitting between them. The CDR3 spans 13 residues. Germline CDR1 MGHRA, CDR2 YSYEKL. The CDR3 DNA reads TGCGCCAGCAGCCAAGATTATCAACAGATTGCTTTCTTT. Its translation: CASSQDYQQIAFF.

The chain is built from TRBV6-5 and TRBJ1-1; 9 nucleotides line up with TRBD1. This CDR3 is 14 amino acids long. The germline CDR1 and CDR2 sequences are MNHEY and SVGAGI. V shed 4 bases and J 11 bases; nucleotides not matched to a gene: 11. CDR3 coding DNA: TGTGCCAGCAGTTTTGGACAGGGGCCTTCATACGCTTTCTTT. Residues: CASSFGQGPSYAFF.

The V and J genes are TRBV5-4 and TRBJ1-1; no definite D call. CDR3 length: 14 residues. Germline CDR1 is SGHNT and CDR2 is YYREEE (reference sequence). Between the trimmed V and J ends, which lost 4 bases and 2 bases, there was a span of 12 bases. CDR3 residues: CASSNRDQNTEAFF. The DNA of the CDR3 is TGTGCCAGCAGCAACCGGGATCAAAACACTGAAGCTTTCTTT.

This chain links TRBV11-3 with TRBJ2-7; TRBD2 is a possible D gene (5 bases). The CDR3 is made up of 17 amino acids. Germline V lookup: CDR1 SGHNT, CDR2 YENEEA. Trimming pared 5 bases from V and 4 bases from J, leaving 24 bases between. The CDR3 reads CASSLRLEWTEIYEQYF. CDR3 nucleotides: TGTGCCAGCAGCCTTCGCTTAGAATGGACTGAGATTTACGAGCAGTACTTC.

The chain uses TRBV7-9 and TRBJ1-2; D may be TRBD1 (6 bases). The germline V gene encodes CDR1 SEHNR and CDR2 FQNEAQ (reference sequence). Trimming removed 8 bases at V and 4 bases at J, with 29 bases between. The CDR3 runs 18 residues. CDR3 sequence: CASSNLVPWTAKGYGYTF. In DNA, the CDR3 is TGTGCCAGCTCGAATTTAGTACCCTGGACAGCCAAGGGCTATGGCTACACCTTC.

The chain combines TRBV3-1 (or the pseudogene TRBV3-2) with TRBJ1-3; 9 bases match TRBD1. This CDR3 is built from 15 residues. From germline, CDR1 is LGHDT and CDR2 YNNKEL (reference sequence). V was pared by 5 bases and J by 3 bases, with 5 bases of the junction left unmatched. CDR3 bases: TGTGCCAGCAGCAACGGACAGGGGTATGGAAACACCATATATTTT. Its protein is CASSNGQGYGNTIYF.

The V gene is TRBV28, the J gene TRBJ1-5; 8 bases map to TRBD1. Germline V gives CDR1 MDHEN, CDR2 SYDVKM. The ends lost 5 bases at V and 3 bases at J; junction bases unmatched: 6. This CDR3 contains 15 residues. The CDR3: CASSPDRDINQPQHF. For the CDR3, the DNA is TGTGCCAGCAGTCCGGACAGGGATATCAATCAGCCCCAGCATTTT.

V usage is TRBV6-5 and J usage is TRBJ1-1, with 10 positions matching TRBD1. The V gene's germline CDR1 is MNHEY and CDR2 SVGAGI. V trimming: 4 bases; J trimming: 5 bases; junction bases outside the gene matches: 7. This CDR3 spans 15 amino acids. Written as DNA, the CDR3 is TGTGCCAGCAGTTTTCCCGGGACAGGGGATACTGAAGCTTTCTTT. Translation: CASSFPGTGDTEAFF.

With regard to this clone: An end of the junction differs from the germline gene, which may be a read error. The V call is TRBV10-3, the J call TRBJ2-3; 9 positions agree with TRBD1. The CDR3 has 13 amino acids. Germline CDR1 is ENHRY and CDR2 is SYGVKD. CDR3 nucleotide sequence: TGTGCCCTCAGGACAGGGGATACAGATACGCAGTATTTT. Translated: CALRTGDTDTQYF.

This clone is a singleton in its sample. The chain joins TRBV4-1 to TRBJ2-6, with D possibly matching TRBD1 (5 bases). This CDR3 spans 17 amino acids. Germline V gene sequence: CDR1 MGHRA, CDR2 YSYEKL. V was shortened by 1 base and J by 0 bases, with 10 bases between the two germline ends. The CDR3 region is CASSQGGANSGANVLTF. The CDR3 nucleotides read TGCGCCAGCAGCCAAGGGGGCGCAAACTCTGGGGCCAACGTCCTGACTTTC.

The chain recombines TRBV2 with TRBJ2-1, with D perhaps matching TRBD2 (6 bases). Trimming removed 6 bases at V and 6 bases at J, with 27 bases between. Per germline, CDR1 SNHLY and CDR2 FYNNEI. The CDR3 runs to 18 residues. CDR3 sequence: CASSVPQAGPEWSNEQFF. CDR3 nucleotides: TGTGCCAGCAGCGTCCCCCAGGCGGGACCCGAATGGAGCAATGAGCAGTTCTTC.